This note documents a single TCR beta chain sequence. Its specificity is not known. One junction end disagrees with the germline gene, perhaps due to a read error. The sample originates from a study of blood T cells in healthy people across ages. The CDR3 has 12 residues. The germline V gene encodes CDR1 SQVTM and CDR2 ANQGSEA. Sample-barcoded 5' priming and a J-beta primer mix drove a second PCR of 7 to 11 cycles. With 12 random nucleotides, a template-switch adaptor tagged each individual cDNA molecule. MiXCR was run by TCRdb on the 5' RACE reads, yielding one entry per CDR3 protein. The table has roughly 800,000 distinct CDR3 sequences, 55% to 75% seen once. Study-wide results and caveats: The recorded TCR beta diversity per million T cells decreased in a roughly linear manner with age.

Healthy Caucasian individuals from Russia aged about 6 to 95 were enrolled as donors. It was ten milliliters of peripheral blood that were drawn from each donor. V and J are TRBV29-1 and TRBJ2-5, with 8 bases matching TRBD2. The clonotype originates from a man younger than 45 in good health. The sample taken for sequencing was blood. The CDR3 nucleotides are TGCAGCGTTGAAGAAGCGGGAGAGGCCCAGTACTTC. Translating it yields CSVEEAGEAQYF.